These 24 T cell receptor beta chains came from one sample sequenced in a study of beta chain features in type 1 diabetes. Expressed TCRB transcripts were sequenced because the isolated RNA had all been reverse transcribed beforehand. Generated by immunoSEQ multiplex PCR, the TCRdb table keeps only in-frame clones and is missing some. The data hold almost 350,000 clones, with around 7.6% observed a single time. Sequences were obtained from central memory CD4+ T cells from blood. These receptors were collected from a woman under 30 in good health.

This chain uses TRBV7-3 with TRBJ2-1; D gene unclear. V was trimmed by 2 bases and J by 8 bases, leaving 16 bases between them. Germline CDR1 is SGHTA and CDR2 is FQGTGA. The CDR3 runs to 15 residues. CDR3 residues: CASSLVKGLGYEQFF. In nucleotides, the CDR3 is TGTGCCAGCAGCTTAGTAAAAGGGTTGGGGTATGAGCAGTTCTTC. The full variable domain, completed using reference TRBV7-3 and TRBJ2-1, is GAGVSQTPSNKVTEKGKYVELRCDPISGHTALYWYRQSLGQGPEFLIYFQGTGAADDSGLPNDRFFAVRPEGSVSTLKIQRTERGDSAVYLCASSLVKGLGYEQFFGPGTRLTVL.

The sample holds a few counts of this clone. The chain is built from TRBV27 and TRBJ1-5; tentatively, D is TRBD1 (6 bases). With 4 bases removed from V and 3 bases from J, the gap between germline ends came to 10 bases. Germline V gene sequence: CDR1 MNHEY, CDR2 SMNVEV (reference sequence). The length of the CDR3 is 14 residues. CDR3 DNA sequence: TGTGCCAGCAGTTCCGGGACACACAATCAGCCCCAGCATTTT. This sequence encodes CASSSGTHNQPQHF.

V and J are TRBV4-1 and TRBJ1-5, with no clear D. Trimming cost V 1 base and J 6 bases, with 7 bases left between them. CDR1 is MGHRA and CDR2 is YSYEKL in the germline V gene. The CDR3 is 13 amino acids. This CDR3 is CASSQGAGQPQHF. The DNA for the CDR3 is TGCGCCAGCAGCCAAGGCGCGGGTCAGCCCCAGCATTTT.

The chain links TRBV18 to TRBJ2-7; 7 nucleotides line up with TRBD1. Germline lookup yields CDR1 KGHSH and CDR2 LQKENI. This CDR3 comprises 15 residues. The V gene end was trimmed by 0 bases and the J gene end by 4 bases; junction bases not matched to a gene: 6. This chain's CDR3 is CASSPPTGITYEQYF. In nucleotides, the CDR3 is TGTGCCAGCTCACCACCGACAGGGATTACTTACGAGCAGTACTTC.

This clone was counted ten times or more. The chain employs TRBV5-1 and TRBJ2-1, with 10 nucleotides matching TRBD2. Germline V CDR1 and CDR2: SGHRS, YFSETQ. The CDR3 extends over 16 amino acids. With 4 bases clipped from V and 6 bases from J, the junction kept 10 bases outside the gene matches. The CDR3 nucleotides read TGCGCCAGCAGCAGAGCGCCGGGACTAGCGTCCAATGAGCAGTTCTTC. Translated: CASSRAPGLASNEQFF.

This clone was counted only a few times. The gene calls are TRBV7-9 and TRBJ2-5, with D maybe TRBD2 (5 bases). In germline, CDR1 is SEHNR, CDR2 FQNEAQ (reference sequence). The CDR3 length is 15 residues. Trimming took off 1 base at V and 5 bases at J, with 14 bases between the two ends. CDR3 in DNA: TGTGCCAGCAGCTTAGTGGCTAGCAGGCTGGAGACCCAGTACTTC. This encodes CASSLVASRLETQYF.

This clone was recorded a few times. This chain uses TRBV6-6 with TRBJ1-5; 8 nucleotides match TRBD1. The CDR3 is made up of 15 amino acids. Looked up from germline, CDR1 is MNHNY and CDR2 is SVGAGI (reference sequence). J gave up 7 bases and V 6 bases, and 11 bases lay outside the gene matches. The CDR3 loop reads CASRLSGTGGQPQHF. CDR3 DNA: TGTGCCAGCAGATTATCCGGGACAGGAGGGCAGCCCCAGCATTTT.

The rearrangement links TRBV19 to TRBJ2-2; 10 nucleotides align to TRBD2. Germline values: CDR1 LNHDA, CDR2 SQIVND (reference sequence). With V trimmed by 4 bases and J by 6 bases, 2 bases remained unmatched. The CDR3 contains 14 residues. The CDR3 is CASSRGLAPGELFF. The CDR3 DNA reads TGTGCCAGTAGTAGGGGACTAGCGCCCGGGGAGCTGTTTTTT.

The rearrangement joins TRBV7-9 to TRBJ2-7; TRBD2 agrees at 12 bases. CDR3 length equals 15 residues. V was clipped by 5 bases and J by 2 bases; unmatched bases: 4. Germline assignment: CDR1 SEHNR and CDR2 FQNEAQ (reference sequence). The CDR3 protein is CASSRGLAGTYEQYF. CDR3 DNA sequence: TGTGCCAGCAGCCGCGGACTAGCGGGGACCTACGAGCAGTACTTC.

This clone was detected many times. V and J are TRBV9 and TRBJ1-2, with a tentative D call TRBD1 (6 bases). CDR3 length equals 15 residues. The V end lost 4 bases, the J end lost 4 bases, and 17 bases lay between the germline ends. CDR1 is SGDLS and CDR2 is YYNGEE in the germline V gene. The CDR3 bases are TGTGCCAGCAGCCCGTTGAACCGGGACATCTATGGCTACACCTTC. It codes for CASSPLNRDIYGYTF.

The chain joins TRBV5-1 to TRBJ2-5; 11 positions match TRBD1. The CDR3 is made up of 15 amino acids. CDR1 and CDR2 (germline): SGHRS, YFSETQ. With 4 bases clipped from V and 5 bases from J, the junction kept 7 bases outside the gene matches. CDR3 DNA: TGCGCCAGCAGCGGCGGGACAGGGGGTCGGGAGACCCAGTACTTC. Translated: CASSGGTGGRETQYF.

The chain is built from TRBV28 and TRBJ2-3; D gene ambiguous. CDR1 and CDR2 (germline): MDHEN, SYDVKM. This CDR3 is built from 13 residues. Trimming took 5 bases from V and 8 from J, leaving 14 bases between them. CDR3 region: CASSPNYRVTQYF. CDR3 bases: TGTGCCAGCAGTCCTAACTACCGGGTTACGCAGTATTTT. The entire variable domain, with the rest obtained from reference TRBV28 and TRBJ2-3, is as follows: DVKVTQSSRYLVKRTGEKVFLECVQDMDHENMFWYRQDPGLGLRLIYFSYDVKMKEKGDIPEGYSVSREKKERFSLILESASTNQTSMYLCASSPNYRVTQYFGPGTRLTVL.

The J gene is TRBJ2-5, the V gene TRBV6-5; the D gene could be TRBD1 or TRBD2 (5 bases each). V lost 5 bases and J 4 bases, leaving 11 bases between the germline ends. The germline CDR1 and CDR2 sequences are MNHEY and SVGAGI. This CDR3 spans 13 amino acids. The CDR3 sequence is CASSRTGRETQYF. The CDR3 coding sequence is TGTGCCAGCAGTAGAACGGGGCGAGAGACCCAGTACTTC.

This clone has just a few counts. This chain connects TRBV18 to TRBJ2-3; 9 nucleotides match TRBD1. The length of the CDR3 is 17 residues. The V segment lost 4 bases and the J segment 3 bases; nucleotides outside the gene matches: 11. Germline-derived CDR1 and CDR2 are KGHSH and LQKENI. Written as DNA, the CDR3 is TGTGCCAGCTCACAAACTACGGGACAGGGTCGGACAGATACGCAGTATTTT. Translated, it gives CASSQTTGQGRTDTQYF.

This clone was seen only a few times. The gene calls are TRBV6-6 and TRBJ1-2; 8 bases map to TRBD1. Germline CDR1 is MNHNY and CDR2 is SVGAGI (reference sequence). J was trimmed by 6 bases and V by 1 base; bases with no gene match: 7. The CDR3 length is 15 residues. CDR3 residues: CASSYYRDRFDGYTF. In DNA form, the CDR3 reads TGTGCCAGCAGTTACTACCGGGACAGGTTTGATGGCTACACCTTC.

This clone was found a few times. V and J are TRBV2 and TRBJ1-1, with 11 bases lining up with TRBD1. V lost 7 bases, J lost 5 bases, and 6 bases stayed unmatched. The CDR3 has 14 residues. Germline CDR1 and CDR2: SNHLY and FYNNEI. As DNA, the CDR3 is TGTGCCAGCACCCTGGGGACAGGGGGGACTGAAGCTTTCTTT. It translates to CASTLGTGGTEAFF.

This clone was detected only a few times. The rearrangement joins TRBV10-3 to TRBJ2-7, with 9 bases fitting TRBD1. The CDR3 contains 16 residues. The J segment lost 5 bases and the V segment lost 5 bases, leaving 13 bases of the junction unmatched. The germline gives CDR1 ENHRY, CDR2 SYGVKD. The CDR3 loop reads CAISPIRGQGAHEQYF. The CDR3 DNA reads TGTGCCATCAGTCCGATTCGGGGACAGGGTGCCCACGAGCAGTACTTC.

This clone was observed a handful of times. V is TRBV7-2 and J is TRBJ1-3; D is uncertain. Germline V CDR1 and CDR2: SGHTA, FQGNSA. The CDR3 loop spans 15 amino acids. Trimming cost V 1 base and J 0 bases, with 7 bases left between them. DNA of the CDR3: TGTGCCAGCAGCTTAGGTTCGGGCTCTGGAAACACCATATATTTT. Translated, it gives CASSLGSGSGNTIYF.

This clone was counted a few times. The chain combines TRBV9 with TRBJ2-4, with TRBD2 matching 7 bases. CDR1 SGDLS and CDR2 YYNGEE come from the germline V gene. The junction had 12 bases not matched to a gene; V was cut back by 3 bases and J by 15 bases. CDR3 length: 13 residues. The CDR3 sequence: CASSGAERDRLYF. In nucleotides, the CDR3 is TGTGCCAGCAGCGGAGCAGAGCGGGACCGTCTGTACTTC. The full variable domain, in which reference TRBV9 and TRBJ2-4 provide the parts outside the CDR3, is DSGVTQTPKHLITATGQRVTLRCSPRSGDLSVYWYQQSLDQGLQFLIQYYNGEERAKGNILERFSAQQFPDLHSELNLSSLELGDSALYFCASSGAERDRLYFGAGTRLSVL.

This chain uses TRBV28 with TRBJ1-2, with TRBD1 matching 12 bases. V lost 4 bases and J lost 4; bases outside the gene matches: 4. Germline assignment: CDR1 MDHEN and CDR2 SYDVKM. The CDR3 loop spans 15 amino acids. The CDR3 loop reads CASSSGQGAIYGYTF. CDR3 in DNA: TGTGCCAGCAGTTCGGGACAGGGGGCCATCTATGGCTACACCTTC.

The J gene is TRBJ2-1, the V gene TRBV6-1; 8 bases agree with TRBD1. The CDR3 has 12 amino acids. After removal of 8 bases from V and 8 bases from J, the junction contained 5 bases not matched to a gene. Germline assignment: CDR1 MNHNS and CDR2 SASEGT. The CDR3 is CASDDRGHEQFF. Written as DNA, the CDR3 is TGTGCCAGCGACGACAGGGGCCATGAGCAGTTCTTC.

This clone was recorded a few times. This chain links TRBV6-5 with TRBJ1-2, with D perhaps matching TRBD1 (6 bases). Germline CDR1 and CDR2: MNHEY and SVGAGI. This CDR3 is built from 14 residues. Between the trimmed V and J ends, which lost 6 bases and 8 bases, there was a span of 19 bases. CDR3 bases: TGTGCCAGCAGGACCACACAGGGTGTAGGAGGCTACACCTTC. Translation gives CASRTTQGVGGYTF.

The CDR3 DNA reads as TGTGCCAGCAGCTTAGATCTTCAGGGAGGAAGAAAGAATGAGCAGTTCTTC. Translating gives CASSLDLQGGRKNEQFF. J is TRBJ2-1 and V is TRBV7-8; possible D gene TRBD2, 6 bases. The germline CDR1 and CDR2 sequences are SGHVS and FQNEAQ. The V gene lost 1 base and the J gene lost 7 bases, with 20 bases spanning the gap. This CDR3 contains 17 residues.

V and J are TRBV11-2 and TRBJ2-5, with 8 bases matching TRBD2. The CDR3 is 15 residues long. The germline gives CDR1 SGHAT, CDR2 FQNNGV. Germline trimming cut 3 bases from V and 2 bases from J; bases unmatched to any gene: 5. CDR3 in amino acids: CASSFGTRQQETQYF. Here the CDR3 DNA reads TGTGCCAGCAGCTTTGGGACTAGGCAGCAAGAGACCCAGTACTTC.